This T cell receptor beta chain is drawn from a study of blood T cell repertoires in COVID-19. Trimming at V came to 3 bases and at J to 2 bases, leaving 3 bases not matched to a gene. From germline, CDR1 is SGHRS and CDR2 YFSETQ. The CDR3 extends over 14 amino acids. The data were produced by immunoSEQ multiplex PCR, yet TCRdb's version contains in-frame clones alone and is incomplete. The sample contains approximately 60,000 clones, 83% of which appear only once. The TCR comes from a human donor in a cohort sampled during active COVID-19. The chain links TRBV5-1 to TRBJ2-7; 9 nucleotides agree with TRBD1. Sequences were obtained from peripheral blood. CDR3 DNA sequence: TGCGCCAGCAGCTCCGGGACAGGGACCTACGAGCAGTACTTC. Amino acid sequence: CASSSGTGTYEQYF.